The clone carrying this T cell receptor (beta chain) was picked up many times. The data stem from a study of shared clonotypes between healthy human individuals. Donors had no recently reported acute infections or vaccinations and were HIV-negative. Germline values: CDR1 MGHRA, CDR2 YSYEKL. The CDR3 covers 19 residues. The junction had 18 bases not matched to a gene; V was cut back by 4 bases and J by 1 base. Sequenced by immunoSEQ multiplex PCR; TCRdb stores in-frame clones only, minus some. The profile shows under 120,000 clones, 67% of them singletons. Sequencing was done on a sample of memory CD8+ T cells sorted from blood. The sample's subset: CD45RO+ cells pooled with CCR7-negative TemRA cells. This chain uses TRBV4-1 with TRBJ1-2; 7 bases fit TRBD1. The receptor comes from a woman aged 25 to 39 in good health. The CDR3 sequence is CASSPVNRDSRSLNYGYTF. CDR3 nucleotide sequence: TGCGCCAGCAGCCCAGTAAACCGGGACAGCCGAAGCCTTAACTATGGCTACACCTTC.